The clone carrying this TCR beta chain was counted only a few times. This record belongs to a study of identical twins. The CDR3 totals 19 residues. The junction had 8 bases not matched to a gene; V was cut back by 3 bases and J by 0 bases. TCRdb re-analysed the 5' RACE reads in MiXCR, keeping a single row per CDR3 protein. The sample lists 570,000 or so distinct CDR3 sequences, around a tenth occurring once. These data were also filed under a second study, of yellow fever vaccine responses in identical twins.

J is TRBJ2-3 and V is TRBV12-3 or TRBV12-4; TRBD2 matches 14 bases. The sequence was obtained from a woman between 18 and 29 years old in good health. Sequencing input: PBMCs. CDR3 in DNA: TGTGCCAGCAGTTTTCGGACTAGCGGGAGGAAACAGAGCACAGATACGCAGTATTTT. This gives the protein CASSFRTSGRKQSTDTQYF.